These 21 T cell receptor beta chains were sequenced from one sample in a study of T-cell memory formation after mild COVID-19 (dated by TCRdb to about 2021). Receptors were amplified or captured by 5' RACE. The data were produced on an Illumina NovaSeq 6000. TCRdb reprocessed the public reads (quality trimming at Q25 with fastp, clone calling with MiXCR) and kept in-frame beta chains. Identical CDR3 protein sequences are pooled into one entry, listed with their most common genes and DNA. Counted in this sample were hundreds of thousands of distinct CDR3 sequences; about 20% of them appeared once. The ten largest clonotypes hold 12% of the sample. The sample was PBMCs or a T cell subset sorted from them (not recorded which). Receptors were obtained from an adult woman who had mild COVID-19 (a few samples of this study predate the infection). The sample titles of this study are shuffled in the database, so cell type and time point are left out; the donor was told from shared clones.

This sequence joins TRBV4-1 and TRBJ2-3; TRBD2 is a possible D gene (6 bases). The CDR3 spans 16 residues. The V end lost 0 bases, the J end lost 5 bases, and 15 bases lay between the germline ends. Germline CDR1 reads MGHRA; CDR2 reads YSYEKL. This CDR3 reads CASSQEFTGGKDTQYF. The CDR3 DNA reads TGCGCCAGCAGCCAAGAGTTCACGGGCGGGAAAGATACGCAGTATTTT.

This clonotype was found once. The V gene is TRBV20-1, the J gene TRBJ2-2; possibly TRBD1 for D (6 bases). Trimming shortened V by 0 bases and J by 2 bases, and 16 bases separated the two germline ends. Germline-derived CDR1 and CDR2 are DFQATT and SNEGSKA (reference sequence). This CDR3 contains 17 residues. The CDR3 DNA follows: TGCAGTGCTAGAGATCCCGGACAGACCCCAAACACCGGGGAGCTGTTTTTT. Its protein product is CSARDPGQTPNTGELFF.

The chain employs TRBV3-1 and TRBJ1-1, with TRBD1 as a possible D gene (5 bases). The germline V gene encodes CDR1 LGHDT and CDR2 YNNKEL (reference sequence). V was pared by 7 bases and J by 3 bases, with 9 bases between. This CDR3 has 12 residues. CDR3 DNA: TGTGCCAGCAATAACAGGTACACTGAAGCTTTCTTT. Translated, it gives CASNNRYTEAFF.

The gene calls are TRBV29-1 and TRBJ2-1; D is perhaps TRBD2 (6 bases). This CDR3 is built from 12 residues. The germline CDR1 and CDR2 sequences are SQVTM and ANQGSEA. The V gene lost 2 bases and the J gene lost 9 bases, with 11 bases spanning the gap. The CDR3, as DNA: TGCAGCGTTGAACTCGGGGGATGTGAGCAGTTCTTC. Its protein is CSVELGGCEQFF.

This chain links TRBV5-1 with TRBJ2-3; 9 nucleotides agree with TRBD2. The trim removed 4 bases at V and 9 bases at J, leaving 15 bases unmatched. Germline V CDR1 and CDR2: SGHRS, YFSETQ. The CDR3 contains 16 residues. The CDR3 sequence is CASSPPLAGVGHTQYF. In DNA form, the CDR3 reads TGCGCCAGCAGCCCACCTTTAGCGGGAGTAGGGCACACGCAGTATTTT. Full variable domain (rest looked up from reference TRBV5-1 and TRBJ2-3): KAGVTQTPRYLIKTRGQQVTLSCSPISGHRSVSWYQQTPGQGLQFLFEYFSETQRNKGNFPGRFSGRQFSNSRSEMNVSTLELGDSALYLCASSPPLAGVGHTQYFGPGTRLTVL.

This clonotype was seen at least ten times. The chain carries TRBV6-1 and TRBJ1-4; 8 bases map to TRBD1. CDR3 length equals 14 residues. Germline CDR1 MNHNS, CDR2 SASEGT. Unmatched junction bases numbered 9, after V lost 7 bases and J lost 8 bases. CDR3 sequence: CASIEGQGAEKLFF. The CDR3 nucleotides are TGTGCCAGCATCGAAGGGCAGGGGGCCGAAAAACTGTTTTTT.

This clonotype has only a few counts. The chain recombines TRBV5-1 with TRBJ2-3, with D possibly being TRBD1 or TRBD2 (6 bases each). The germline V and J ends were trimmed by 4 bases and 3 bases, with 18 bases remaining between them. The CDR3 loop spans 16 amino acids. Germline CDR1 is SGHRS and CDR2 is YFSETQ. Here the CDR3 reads CASSDVGGGVTDTQYF. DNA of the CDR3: TGCGCCAGCAGCGACGTTGGAGGGGGAGTAACAGATACGCAGTATTTT.

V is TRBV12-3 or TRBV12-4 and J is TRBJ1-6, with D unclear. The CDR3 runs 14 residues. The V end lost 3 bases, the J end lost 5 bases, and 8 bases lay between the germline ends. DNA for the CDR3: TGTGCCAGCAGTTTGCGCAATCATAATTCACCCCTCCACTTT. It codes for CASSLRNHNSPLHF.

CDR3 loop: CASSLETGYSYNEQFF. The DNA for the CDR3 is TGTGCCAGCAGCTTAGAAACGGGCTACTCCTACAATGAGCAGTTCTTC. The V gene is TRBV11-3, the J gene TRBJ2-1; no reliable D call. V shed 0 bases and J shed 0 bases, with 9 bases lying between them. CDR3 size: 16 residues. Germline values: CDR1 SGHNT, CDR2 YENEEA.

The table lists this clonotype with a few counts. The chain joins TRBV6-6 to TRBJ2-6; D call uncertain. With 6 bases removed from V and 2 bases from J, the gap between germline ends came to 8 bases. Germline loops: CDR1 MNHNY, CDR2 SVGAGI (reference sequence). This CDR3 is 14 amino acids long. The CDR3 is CASRSDTGANVLTF. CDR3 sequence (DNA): TGTGCCAGCAGATCAGACACTGGGGCCAACGTCCTGACTTTC.

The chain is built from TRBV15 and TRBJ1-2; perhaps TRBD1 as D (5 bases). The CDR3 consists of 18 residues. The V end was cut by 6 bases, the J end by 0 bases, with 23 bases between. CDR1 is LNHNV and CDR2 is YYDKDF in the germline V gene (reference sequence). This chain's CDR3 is CATRPDGAPGGPNYGYTF. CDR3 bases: TGTGCCACCAGGCCTGATGGGGCCCCGGGAGGCCCTAACTATGGCTACACCTTC.

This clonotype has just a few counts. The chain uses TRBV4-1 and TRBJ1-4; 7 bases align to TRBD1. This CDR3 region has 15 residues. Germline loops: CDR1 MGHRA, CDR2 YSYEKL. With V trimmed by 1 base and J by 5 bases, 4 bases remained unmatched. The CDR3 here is CASSQGQGLNEKLFF. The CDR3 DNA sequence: TGCGCCAGCAGCCAAGGACAGGGCTTGAATGAAAAACTGTTTTTT.

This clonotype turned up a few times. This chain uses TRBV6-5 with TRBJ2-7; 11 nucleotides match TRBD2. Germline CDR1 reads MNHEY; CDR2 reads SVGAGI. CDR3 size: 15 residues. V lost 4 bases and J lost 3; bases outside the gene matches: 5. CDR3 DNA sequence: TGTGCCAGCAGTTCTGGGACTAGCGGTGGCTACGAGCAGTACTTC. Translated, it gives CASSSGTSGGYEQYF.

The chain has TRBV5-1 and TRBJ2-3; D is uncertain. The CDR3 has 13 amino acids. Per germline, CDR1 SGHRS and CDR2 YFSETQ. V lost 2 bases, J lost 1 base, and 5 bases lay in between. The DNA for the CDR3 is TGCGCCAGCAGCTTTTATGGCACAGATACGCAGTATTTT. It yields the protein CASSFYGTDTQYF.

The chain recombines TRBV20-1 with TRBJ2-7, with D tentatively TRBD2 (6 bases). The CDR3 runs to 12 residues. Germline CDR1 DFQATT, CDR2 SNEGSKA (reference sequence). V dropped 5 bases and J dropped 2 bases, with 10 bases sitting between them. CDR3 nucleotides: TGCAGTGCTGAACTAGCAGCCTACGAGCAGTACTTC. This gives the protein CSAELAAYEQYF.

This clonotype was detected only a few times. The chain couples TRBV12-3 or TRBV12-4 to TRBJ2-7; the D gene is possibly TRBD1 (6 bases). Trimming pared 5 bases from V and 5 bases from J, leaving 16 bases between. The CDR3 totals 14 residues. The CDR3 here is CASSPPGVPNEQYF. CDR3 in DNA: TGTGCCAGCAGTCCACCAGGGGTGCCTAACGAGCAGTACTTC.

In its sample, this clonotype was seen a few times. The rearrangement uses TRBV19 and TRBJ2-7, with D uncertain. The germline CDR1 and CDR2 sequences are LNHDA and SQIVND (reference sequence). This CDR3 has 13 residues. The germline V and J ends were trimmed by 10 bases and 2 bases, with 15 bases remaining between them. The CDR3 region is CATSLGLPYEQYF. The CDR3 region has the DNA TGTGCCACCTCGCTCGGGCTTCCCTACGAGCAGTACTTC. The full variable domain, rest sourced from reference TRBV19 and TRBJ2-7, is DGGITQSPKYLFRKEGQNVTLSCEQNLNHDAMYWYRQDPGQGLRLIYYSQIVNDFQKGDIAEGYSVSREKKESFPLTVTSAQKNPTAFYLCATSLGLPYEQYFGPGTRLTVT.

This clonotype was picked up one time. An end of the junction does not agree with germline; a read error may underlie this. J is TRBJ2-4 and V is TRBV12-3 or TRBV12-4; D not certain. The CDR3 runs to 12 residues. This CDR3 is CASSLPSADPDF. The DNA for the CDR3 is TGTGCCAGCAGTTTGCCTTCGGCAGATCCAGACTTC.

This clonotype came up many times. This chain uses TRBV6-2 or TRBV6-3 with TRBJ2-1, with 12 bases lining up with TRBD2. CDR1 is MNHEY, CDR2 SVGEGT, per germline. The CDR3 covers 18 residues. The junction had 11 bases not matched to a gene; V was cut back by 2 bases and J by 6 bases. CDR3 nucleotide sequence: TGTGCCAGCAGTTACGCTTGGGTGACTAGCGGGAGACCCAATGAGCAGTTCTTC. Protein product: CASSYAWVTSGRPNEQFF.

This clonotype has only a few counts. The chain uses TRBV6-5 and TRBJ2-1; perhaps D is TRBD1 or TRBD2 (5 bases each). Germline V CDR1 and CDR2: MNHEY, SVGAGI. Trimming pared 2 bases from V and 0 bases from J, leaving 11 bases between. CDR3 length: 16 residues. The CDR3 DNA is TGTGCCAGCAGTTACGAAGGGGACCTCTCCTACAATGAGCAGTTCTTC. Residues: CASSYEGDLSYNEQFF.

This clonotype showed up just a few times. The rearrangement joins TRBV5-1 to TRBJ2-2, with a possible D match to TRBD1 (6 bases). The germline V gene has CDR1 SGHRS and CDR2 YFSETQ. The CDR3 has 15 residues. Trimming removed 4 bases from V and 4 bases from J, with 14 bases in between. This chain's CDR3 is CASSPQGRSTGELFF. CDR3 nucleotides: TGCGCCAGCAGCCCACAGGGCCGAAGCACCGGGGAGCTGTTTTTT.